This entry is about one TCR beta chain. Its antigen is still unknown. This entry is derived from a study of T cell responses to AZD1222 COVID-19 vaccine. Study overall: Pooled samples include second doses given at about 4 or 12 weeks.

Trimming removed 3 bases at V and 3 bases at J, with 13 bases between. This CDR3 is 14 amino acids long. CDR1 and CDR2 (germline): SGHRS, YFSETQ. TCRdb keeps only in-frame clones here, not all; method: immunoSEQ multiplex PCR. The repertoire holds 150,000 or so clones, around 93% seen once, with under 2.5% in the top ten. General study findings and limits: When two AZD1222 doses had been given, Spike-specific TCR breadth and depth rose. Most donors were white British and more were female, and clonal diversity was possibly underestimated.

This receptor was obtained from an adult in good health. V gene TRBV5-1 combines with J gene TRBJ2-7; D is tentatively TRBD1 or TRBD2 (5 bases each). Specimen: peripheral blood, collected on day 0 of AZD1222 vaccination. For the CDR3, the DNA is TGCGCCAGCAGCTCAACCGGGACCAACTACGAGCAGTACTTC. This gives the protein CASSSTGTNYEQYF. The whole variable domain, filled in from reference TRBV5-1 and TRBJ2-7, reads KAGVTQTPRYLIKTRGQQVTLSCSPISGHRSVSWYQQTPGQGLQFLFEYFSETQRNKGNFPGRFSGRQFSNSRSEMNVSTLELGDSALYLCASSSTGTNYEQYFGPGTRLTVT.